The source of this T cell receptor (beta chain) is a study of shared clonotypes between healthy human individuals. Study-wide background: Each donor had three CD4 naive, three CD4 memory, two CD8 naive and one CD8 memory plate.

Findings and limits, study-wide: Compared with clonotypes that all four donors shared, non-shared clonotypes had lower generation probabilities.

Trimming removed 4 bases from V and 2 bases from J, with 17 bases in between. The germline gives CDR1 MDHEN, CDR2 SYDVKM. The CDR3 has 16 amino acids. To note about this clone: Its cognate antigen is unknown.

At the deep level, the assay was run. Original analysis: Junction-only immunoSEQ data arrived without quality scores, meaning filtering differed. Generated by immunoSEQ multiplex PCR, the TCRdb table keeps only in-frame clones and is missing some. V, J and clone size are those of that table, while D and trimming were read from the DNA. Of about 2.3 million clones in the sample, roughly 93% were seen once. Sequenced sample: naive CD4+ T cells from PBMCs. This sample's subset: CD45RA+ positively selected. The TCR comes from a man between 18 and 29 years old in good health. Some clones in this sample may be carry-over from other donors' samples. This chain joins TRBV28 and TRBJ1-2; D may be TRBD1 (5 bases). For the CDR3, the DNA is TGTGCCAGCAGTTACGGCGGGGCAGGGTGGAACTATGGCTACACCTTC. Translated, it gives CASSYGGAGWNYGYTF.